The following is a T cell receptor (beta chain) sequence with its context. The antigen remains unidentified. Generated by immunoSEQ multiplex PCR, the TCRdb table keeps only in-frame clones and is missing some. In the table there are about 120,000 clones, 85% to 95% of which are singletons. The data were taken from a study of graft-versus-host responses after intestinal transplantation. For the study at large: Those transplanted obtained multivisceral, liver-intestinal, or isolated intestinal grafts. After anti-thymocyte globulin induction, recipients took tacrolimus and steroids for 2 to 3 years.

Findings of the study overall: The study associated peak circulating GvH clone levels with early post-transplant HvG declines.

Germline lookup yields CDR1 SGHDT and CDR2 YYEEEE. Trimming left V 1 base short and J 0 bases short, with 16 bases between. The CDR3 is 17 amino acids. This receptor was identified in a human donor who received an intestinal transplant. The V gene is TRBV5-6, the J gene TRBJ1-1; the D is unclear. The sample here was unstimulated CD8+ T cells sorted from spleen or lymph node cells, taken before intestinal transplant. The CDR3 protein is CASSLWSSAFMNTEAFF. The CDR3 DNA sequence: TGTGCCAGCAGCTTGTGGTCGAGTGCGTTTATGAACACTGAAGCTTTCTTT.